This T cell receptor (beta chain) was found in a study of shared clonotypes between healthy human individuals. Germline loops: CDR1 ENHRY, CDR2 SYGVKD. The length of the CDR3 is 15 residues. V lost 4 bases, J lost 1 base, and 12 bases lay in between. The material for each subset, its genomic DNA, was split evenly across several immunoSEQ plates. Clones were read by immunoSEQ multiplex PCR, and TCRdb kept only the in-frame ones, dropping some. Of about 2.4 million clones listed, more than 90% are singletons. This chain connects TRBV10-3 to TRBJ2-3; possibly TRBD1 or TRBD2 for D (6 bases each). The source of this sequence is a man in his late teens or twenties in good health. Source material: naive CD4+ T cells sorted from blood. Subset defined: CD45RA+ positively selected. The CDR3 is CAISVTGAGTDTQYF. The CDR3 DNA reads as TGTGCCATCAGTGTTACGGGGGCGGGCACAGATACGCAGTATTTT.